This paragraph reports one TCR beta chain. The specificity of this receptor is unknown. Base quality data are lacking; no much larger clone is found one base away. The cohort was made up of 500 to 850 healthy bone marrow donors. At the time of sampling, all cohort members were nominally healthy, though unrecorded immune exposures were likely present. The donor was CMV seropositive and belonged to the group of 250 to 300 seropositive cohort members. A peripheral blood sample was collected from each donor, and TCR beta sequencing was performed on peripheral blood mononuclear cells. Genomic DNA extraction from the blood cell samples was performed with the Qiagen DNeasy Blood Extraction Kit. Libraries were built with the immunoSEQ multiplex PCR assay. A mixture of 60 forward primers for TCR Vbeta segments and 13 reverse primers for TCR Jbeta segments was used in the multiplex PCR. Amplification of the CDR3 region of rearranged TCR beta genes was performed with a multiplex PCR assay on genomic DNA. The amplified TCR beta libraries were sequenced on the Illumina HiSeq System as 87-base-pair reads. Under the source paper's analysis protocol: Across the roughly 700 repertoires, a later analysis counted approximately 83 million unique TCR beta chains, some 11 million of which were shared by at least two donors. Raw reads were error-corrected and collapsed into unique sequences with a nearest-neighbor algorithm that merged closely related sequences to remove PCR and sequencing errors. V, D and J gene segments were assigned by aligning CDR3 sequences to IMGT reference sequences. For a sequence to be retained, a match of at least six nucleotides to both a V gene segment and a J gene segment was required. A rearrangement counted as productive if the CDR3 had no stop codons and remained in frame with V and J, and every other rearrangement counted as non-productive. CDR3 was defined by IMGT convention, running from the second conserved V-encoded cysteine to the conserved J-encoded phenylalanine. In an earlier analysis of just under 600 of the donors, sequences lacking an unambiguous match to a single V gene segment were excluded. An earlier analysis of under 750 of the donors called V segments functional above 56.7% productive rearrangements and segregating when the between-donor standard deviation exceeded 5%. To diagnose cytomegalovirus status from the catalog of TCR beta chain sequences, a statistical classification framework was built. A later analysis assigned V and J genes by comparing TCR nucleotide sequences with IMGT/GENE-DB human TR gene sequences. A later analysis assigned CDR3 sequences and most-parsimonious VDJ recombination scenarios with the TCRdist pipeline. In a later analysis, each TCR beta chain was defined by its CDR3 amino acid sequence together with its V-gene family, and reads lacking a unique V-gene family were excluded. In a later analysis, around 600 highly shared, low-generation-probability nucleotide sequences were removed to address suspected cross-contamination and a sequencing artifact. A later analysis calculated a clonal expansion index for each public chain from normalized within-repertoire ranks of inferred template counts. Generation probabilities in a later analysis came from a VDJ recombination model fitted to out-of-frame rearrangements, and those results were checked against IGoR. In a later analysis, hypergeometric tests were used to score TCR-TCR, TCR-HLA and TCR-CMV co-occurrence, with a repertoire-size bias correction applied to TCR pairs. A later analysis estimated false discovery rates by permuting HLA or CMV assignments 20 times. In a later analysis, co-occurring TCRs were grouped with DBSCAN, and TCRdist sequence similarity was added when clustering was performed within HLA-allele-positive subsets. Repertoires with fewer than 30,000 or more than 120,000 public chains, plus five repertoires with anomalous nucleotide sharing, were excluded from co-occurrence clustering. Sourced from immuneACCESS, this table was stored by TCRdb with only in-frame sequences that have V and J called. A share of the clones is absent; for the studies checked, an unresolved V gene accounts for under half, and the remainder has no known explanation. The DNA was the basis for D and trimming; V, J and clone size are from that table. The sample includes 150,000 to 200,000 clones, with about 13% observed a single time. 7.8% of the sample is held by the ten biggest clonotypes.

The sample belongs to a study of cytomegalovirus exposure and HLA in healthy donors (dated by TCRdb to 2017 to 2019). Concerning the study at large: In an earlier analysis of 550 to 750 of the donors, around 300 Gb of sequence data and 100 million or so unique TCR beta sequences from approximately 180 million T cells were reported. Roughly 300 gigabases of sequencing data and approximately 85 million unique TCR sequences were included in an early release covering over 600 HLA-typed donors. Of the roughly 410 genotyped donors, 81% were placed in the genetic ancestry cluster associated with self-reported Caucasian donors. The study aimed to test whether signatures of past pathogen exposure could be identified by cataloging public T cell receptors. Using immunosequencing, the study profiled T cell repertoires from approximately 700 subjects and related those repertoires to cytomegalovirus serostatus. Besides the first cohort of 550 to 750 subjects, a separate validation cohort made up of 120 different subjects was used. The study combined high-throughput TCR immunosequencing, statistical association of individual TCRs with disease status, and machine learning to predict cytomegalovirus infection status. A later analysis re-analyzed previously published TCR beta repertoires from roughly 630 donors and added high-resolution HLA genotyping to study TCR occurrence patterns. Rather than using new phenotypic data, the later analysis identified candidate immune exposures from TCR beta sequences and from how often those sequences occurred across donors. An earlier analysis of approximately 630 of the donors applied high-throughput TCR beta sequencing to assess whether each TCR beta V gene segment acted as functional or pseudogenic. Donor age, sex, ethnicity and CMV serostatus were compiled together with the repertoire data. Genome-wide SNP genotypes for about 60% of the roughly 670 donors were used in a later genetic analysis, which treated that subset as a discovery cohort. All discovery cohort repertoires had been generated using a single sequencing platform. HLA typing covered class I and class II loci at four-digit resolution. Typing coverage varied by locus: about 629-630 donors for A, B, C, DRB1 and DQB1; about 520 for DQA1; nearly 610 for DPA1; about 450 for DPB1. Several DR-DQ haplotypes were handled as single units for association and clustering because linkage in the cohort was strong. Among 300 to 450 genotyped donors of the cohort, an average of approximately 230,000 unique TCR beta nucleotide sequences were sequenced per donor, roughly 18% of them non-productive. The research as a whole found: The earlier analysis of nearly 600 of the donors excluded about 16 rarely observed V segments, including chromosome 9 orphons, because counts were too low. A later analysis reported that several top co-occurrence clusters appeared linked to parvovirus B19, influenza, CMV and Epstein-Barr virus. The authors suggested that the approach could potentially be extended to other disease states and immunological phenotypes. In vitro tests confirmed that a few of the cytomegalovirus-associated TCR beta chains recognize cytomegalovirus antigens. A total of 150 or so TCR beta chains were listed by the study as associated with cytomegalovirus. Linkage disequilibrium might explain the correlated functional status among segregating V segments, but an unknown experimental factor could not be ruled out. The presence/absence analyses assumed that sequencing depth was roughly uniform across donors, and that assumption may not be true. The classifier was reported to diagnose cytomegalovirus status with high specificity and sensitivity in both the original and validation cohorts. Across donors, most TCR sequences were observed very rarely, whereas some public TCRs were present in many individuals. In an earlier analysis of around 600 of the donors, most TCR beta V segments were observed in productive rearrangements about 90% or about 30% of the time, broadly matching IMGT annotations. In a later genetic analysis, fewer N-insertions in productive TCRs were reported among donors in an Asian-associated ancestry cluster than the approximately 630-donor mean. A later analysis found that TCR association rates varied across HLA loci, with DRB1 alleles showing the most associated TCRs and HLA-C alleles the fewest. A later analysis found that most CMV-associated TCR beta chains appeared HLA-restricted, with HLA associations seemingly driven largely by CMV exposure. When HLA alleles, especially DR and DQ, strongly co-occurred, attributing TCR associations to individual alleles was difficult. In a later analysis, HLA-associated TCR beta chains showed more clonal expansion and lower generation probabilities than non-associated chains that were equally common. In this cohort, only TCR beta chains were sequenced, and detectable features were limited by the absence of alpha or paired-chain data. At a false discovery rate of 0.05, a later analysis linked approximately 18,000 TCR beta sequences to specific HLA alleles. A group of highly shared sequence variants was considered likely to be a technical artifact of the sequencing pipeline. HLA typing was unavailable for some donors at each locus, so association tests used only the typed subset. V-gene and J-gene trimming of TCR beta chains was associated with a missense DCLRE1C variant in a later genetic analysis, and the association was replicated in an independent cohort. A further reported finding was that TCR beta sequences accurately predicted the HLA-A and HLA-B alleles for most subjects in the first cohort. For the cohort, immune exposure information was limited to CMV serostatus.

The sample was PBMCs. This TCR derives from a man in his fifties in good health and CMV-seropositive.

The CDR3 region reads CASSVEAGAVFSSYNEQFF. The DNA sequence is TGTGCCAGCAGCGTAGAAGCGGGGGCTGTGTTTAGCTCCTACAATGAGCAGTTCTTC. The sequence is built from TRBV9 and TRBJ2-1, with 8 bases matching TRBD2. Trimming takes 0 bases off V and 0 bases off J; junction bases not matched to a gene: 11. Sequences SGDLS (CDR1) and YYNGEE (CDR2) are obtained from the germline V gene. The CDR3 spans 19 residues, from the cysteine through the phenylalanine. Only CDR3 DNA is held: 57 bases, read in frame from base 1.